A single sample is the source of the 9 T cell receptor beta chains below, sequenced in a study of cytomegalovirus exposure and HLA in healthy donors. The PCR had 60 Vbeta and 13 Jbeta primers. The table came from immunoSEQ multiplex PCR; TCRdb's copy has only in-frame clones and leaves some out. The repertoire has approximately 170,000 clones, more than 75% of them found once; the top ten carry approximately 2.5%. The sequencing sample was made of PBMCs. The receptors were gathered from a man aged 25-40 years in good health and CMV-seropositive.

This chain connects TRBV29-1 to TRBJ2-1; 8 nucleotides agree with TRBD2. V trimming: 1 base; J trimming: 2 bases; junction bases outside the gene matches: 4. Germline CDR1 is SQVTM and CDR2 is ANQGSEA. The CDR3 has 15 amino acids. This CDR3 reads CSVEGREVTYNEQFF. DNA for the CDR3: TGCAGCGTTGAAGGGCGGGAGGTGACCTACAATGAGCAGTTCTTC.

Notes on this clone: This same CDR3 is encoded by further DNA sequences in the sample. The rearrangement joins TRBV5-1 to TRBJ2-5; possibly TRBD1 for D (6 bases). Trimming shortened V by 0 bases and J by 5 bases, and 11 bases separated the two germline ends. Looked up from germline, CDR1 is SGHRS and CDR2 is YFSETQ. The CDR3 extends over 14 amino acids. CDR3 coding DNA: TGCGCCAGCAGCTTGGTGGCAGGGGACGAGACCCAGTACTTC. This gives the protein CASSLVAGDETQYF.

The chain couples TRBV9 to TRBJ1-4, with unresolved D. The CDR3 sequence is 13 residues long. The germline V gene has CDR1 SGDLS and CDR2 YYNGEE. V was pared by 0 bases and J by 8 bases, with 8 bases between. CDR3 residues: CASSVGGHEKLFF. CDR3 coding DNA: TGTGCCAGCAGCGTAGGAGGGCACGAAAAACTGTTTTTT.

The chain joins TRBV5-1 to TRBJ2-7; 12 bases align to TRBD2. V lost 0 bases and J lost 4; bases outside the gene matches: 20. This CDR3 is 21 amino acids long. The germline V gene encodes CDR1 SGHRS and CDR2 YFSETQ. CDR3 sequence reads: CASSLAPFTPYSSGREYEQYF. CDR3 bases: TGCGCCAGCAGCTTGGCCCCCTTTACACCTTATTCTAGCGGGAGGGAGTACGAGCAGTACTTC. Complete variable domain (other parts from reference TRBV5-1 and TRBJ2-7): KAGVTQTPRYLIKTRGQQVTLSCSPISGHRSVSWYQQTPGQGLQFLFEYFSETQRNKGNFPGRFSGRQFSNSRSEMNVSTLELGDSALYLCASSLAPFTPYSSGREYEQYFGPGTRLTVT.

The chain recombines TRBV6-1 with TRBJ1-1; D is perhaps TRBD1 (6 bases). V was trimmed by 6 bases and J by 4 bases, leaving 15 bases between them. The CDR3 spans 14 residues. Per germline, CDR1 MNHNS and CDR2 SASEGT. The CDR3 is CASSRTGTGTEAFF. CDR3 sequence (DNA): TGTGCCAGCAGCAGAACAGGGACGGGCACTGAAGCTTTCTTT.

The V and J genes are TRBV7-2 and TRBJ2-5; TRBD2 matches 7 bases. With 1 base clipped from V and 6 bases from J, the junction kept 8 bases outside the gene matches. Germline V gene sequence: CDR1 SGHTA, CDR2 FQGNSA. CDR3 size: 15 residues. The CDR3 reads CASSLGGASGKTQYF. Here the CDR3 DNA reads TGTGCCAGCAGCTTAGGCGGGGCTAGCGGAAAGACCCAGTACTTC.

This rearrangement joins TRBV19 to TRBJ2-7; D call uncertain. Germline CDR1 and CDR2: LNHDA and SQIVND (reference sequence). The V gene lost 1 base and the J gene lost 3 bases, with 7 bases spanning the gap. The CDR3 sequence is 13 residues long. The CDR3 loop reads CASSIAHIYEQYF. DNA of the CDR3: TGTGCCAGTAGTATAGCACACATCTACGAGCAGTACTTC.

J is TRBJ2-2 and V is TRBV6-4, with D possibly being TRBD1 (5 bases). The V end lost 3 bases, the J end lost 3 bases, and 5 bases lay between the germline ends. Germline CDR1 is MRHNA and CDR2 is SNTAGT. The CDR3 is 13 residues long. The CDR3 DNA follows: TGTGCCAGCAGTGAAGGGGACACCGGGGAGCTGTTTTTT. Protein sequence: CASSEGDTGELFF.

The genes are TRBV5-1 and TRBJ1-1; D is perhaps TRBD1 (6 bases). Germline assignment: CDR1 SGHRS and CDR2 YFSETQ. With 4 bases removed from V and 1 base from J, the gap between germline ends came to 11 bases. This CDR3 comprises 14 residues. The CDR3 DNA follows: TGCGCCAGCAGCAAAGACAGGCCGAACACTGAAGCTTTCTTT. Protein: CASSKDRPNTEAFF. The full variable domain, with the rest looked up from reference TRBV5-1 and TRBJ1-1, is KAGVTQTPRYLIKTRGQQVTLSCSPISGHRSVSWYQQTPGQGLQFLFEYFSETQRNKGNFPGRFSGRQFSNSRSEMNVSTLELGDSALYLCASSKDRPNTEAFFGQGTRLTVV.